These 10 T cell receptor beta chains were sequenced from one sample in a study of CD8+CD57+ T cells in acquired aplastic anemia. Genomic DNA templated the TCR beta VDJ and CDR3 profiling. Via MiXCR, TCRdb re-called the reads, giving one row per CDR3 protein. The table lists some 180,000 distinct CDR3 sequences, less than 55% of them singletons, with around 2.7% in the top ten. The material sequenced was sorted CD4+, CD8+, or CD8+CD57+ T cells (not recorded which) from PBMCs. Receptor source: a human donor in good health.

The chain carries TRBV9 and TRBJ1-3, with D unresolved. Trimming took off 4 bases at V and 4 bases at J, with 18 bases between the two ends. There are 16 residues in the CDR3. Germline lookup yields CDR1 SGDLS and CDR2 YYNGEE. In DNA form, the CDR3 reads TGTGCCAGCAGCCCGCCCAAGGGTTCTACGGGAAACACCATATATTTT. Translating gives CASSPPKGSTGNTIYF.

The chain has TRBV12-3 or TRBV12-4 and TRBJ2-1; 7 bases line up with TRBD2. CDR3 length equals 15 residues. Unmatched junction bases numbered 2, after V lost 2 bases and J lost 1 base. The CDR3 DNA follows: TGTGCCAGCAGTTTAATGGGAGGGTCCTACAATGAGCAGTTCTTC. It specifies CASSLMGGSYNEQFF.

This sequence joins TRBV3-1 and TRBJ2-3, with 10 bases identical to TRBD2. After removal of 3 bases from V and 4 bases from J, the junction contained 7 bases not matched to a gene. The CDR3 spans 16 residues. Per germline, CDR1 LGHDT and CDR2 YNNKEL (reference sequence). CDR3 in amino acids: CASSHRAGGPADTQYF. The CDR3 nucleotides are TGTGCCAGCAGCCATCGAGCGGGAGGGCCGGCAGATACGCAGTATTTT.

Concerning this clonotype: One junction end disagrees with the germline gene, perhaps due to a read error. The chain carries TRBV13 and TRBJ2-3; D ambiguous. Germline assignment: CDR1 PRHDT and CDR2 FYEKMQ (reference sequence). This CDR3 has 13 residues. The CDR3 nucleotides read TGTGCCAGCAGCCTTAGCCGGGCAGATACGCGGTATTTT. It encodes CASSLSRADTRYF.

This chain uses TRBV7-9 with TRBJ1-2, with TRBD1 matching over 8 bases. This CDR3 has 12 amino acids. V was clipped by 3 bases and J by 8 bases; unmatched bases: 2. CDR1 is SEHNR and CDR2 is FQNEAQ in the germline V gene (reference sequence). CDR3 residues: CASSFDRGGYTF. The DNA of the CDR3 is TGTGCCAGCAGCTTCGACAGGGGCGGCTACACCTTC.

The rearrangement uses TRBV29-1 and TRBJ2-3, with 7 bases that match TRBD1. The CDR3 sequence is 16 residues long. CDR1 and CDR2 from the germline V gene are SQVTM and ANQGSEA. V lost 1 base and J lost 1; bases outside the gene matches: 8. CDR3 amino acids: CSVEGVQGTRTDTQYF. In DNA form, the CDR3 reads TGCAGCGTTGAAGGGGTACAGGGGACCCGCACAGATACGCAGTATTTT.

The chain carries TRBV15 and TRBJ2-5; 9 nucleotides agree with TRBD1. CDR1 LNHNV and CDR2 YYDKDF come from the germline V gene (reference sequence). The trim removed 7 bases at V and 4 bases at J, leaving 10 bases unmatched. CDR3 length: 15 residues. The CDR3 region is CATTISGTGRETQYF. CDR3 nucleotides: TGTGCCACCACAATATCCGGGACAGGGAGAGAGACCCAGTACTTC.

The V gene is TRBV15, the J gene TRBJ2-7; D is perhaps TRBD1 or TRBD2 (5 bases each). V shed 4 bases and J shed 2 bases, with 15 bases lying between them. CDR1 is LNHNV, CDR2 YYDKDF, per germline (reference sequence). The CDR3 length is 15 residues. CDR3 residues: CATSTAGTFTYEQYF. In DNA form, the CDR3 reads TGTGCCACCAGCACGGCAGGGACGTTTACCTACGAGCAGTACTTC.

The genes are TRBV24-1 and TRBJ2-7; D might be TRBD2 (5 bases). V gave up 1 base and J gave up 5 bases, with 11 bases separating them. This CDR3 is built from 14 residues. Germline CDR1 and CDR2: KGHDR and SFDVKD. CDR3: CATSDFVHGDEQYF. In DNA form, the CDR3 reads TGTGCCACCAGTGATTTCGTCCACGGGGACGAGCAGTACTTC.

This clonotype was counted at least ten times. The V call is TRBV11-2, the J call TRBJ2-3; D assignment may be TRBD1 or TRBD2 (5 bases each). The V end was cut by 0 bases, the J end by 5 bases, with 15 bases between. The CDR3 contains 16 residues. The germline V gene has CDR1 SGHAT and CDR2 FQNNGV. This CDR3 is CASSLDQLGVQDTQYF. The CDR3 DNA is TGTGCCAGCAGCTTAGATCAGTTGGGGGTACAAGATACGCAGTATTTT.